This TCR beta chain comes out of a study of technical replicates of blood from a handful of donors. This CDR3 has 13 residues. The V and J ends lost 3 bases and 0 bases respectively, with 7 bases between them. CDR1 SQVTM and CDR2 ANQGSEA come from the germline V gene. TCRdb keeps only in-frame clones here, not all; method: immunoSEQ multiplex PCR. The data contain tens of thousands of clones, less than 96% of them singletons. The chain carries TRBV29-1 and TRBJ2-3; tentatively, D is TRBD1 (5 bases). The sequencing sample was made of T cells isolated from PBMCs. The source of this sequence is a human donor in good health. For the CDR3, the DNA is TGCAGCGTTGAGGGGCACAGCACAGATACGCAGTATTTT. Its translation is CSVEGHSTDTQYF.